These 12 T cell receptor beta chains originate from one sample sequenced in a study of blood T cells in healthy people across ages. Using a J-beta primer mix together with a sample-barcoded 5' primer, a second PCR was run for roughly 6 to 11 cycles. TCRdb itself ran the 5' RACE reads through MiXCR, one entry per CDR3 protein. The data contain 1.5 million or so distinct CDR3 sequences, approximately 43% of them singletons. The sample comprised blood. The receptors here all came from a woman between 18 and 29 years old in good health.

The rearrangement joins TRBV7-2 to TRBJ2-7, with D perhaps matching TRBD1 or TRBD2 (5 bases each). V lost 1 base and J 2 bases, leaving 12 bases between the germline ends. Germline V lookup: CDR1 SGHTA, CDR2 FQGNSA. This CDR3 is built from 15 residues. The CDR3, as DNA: TGTGCCAGCAGCTTAGAGGGACGAAGAACCTACGAGCAGTACTTC. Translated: CASSLEGRRTYEQYF.

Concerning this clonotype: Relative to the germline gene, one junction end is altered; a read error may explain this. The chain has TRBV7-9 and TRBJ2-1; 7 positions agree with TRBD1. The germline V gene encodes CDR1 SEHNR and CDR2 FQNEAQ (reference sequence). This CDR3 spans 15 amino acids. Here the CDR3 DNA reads TGTGCCGGCAGTCTTAAGGGGGCAGTTAATCATGAGCAGTTCTTC. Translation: CAGSLKGAVNHEQFF.

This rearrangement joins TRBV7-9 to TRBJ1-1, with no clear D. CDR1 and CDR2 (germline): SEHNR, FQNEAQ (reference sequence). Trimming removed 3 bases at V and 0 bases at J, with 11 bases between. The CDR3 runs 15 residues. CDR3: CASSFVVGLNTEAFF. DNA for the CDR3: TGTGCCAGCAGCTTCGTAGTTGGCCTGAACACTGAAGCTTTCTTT.

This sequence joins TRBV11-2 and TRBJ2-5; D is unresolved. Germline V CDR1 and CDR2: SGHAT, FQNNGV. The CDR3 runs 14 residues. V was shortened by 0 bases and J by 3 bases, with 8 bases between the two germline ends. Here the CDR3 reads CASSLDSNKETQYF. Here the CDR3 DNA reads TGTGCCAGCAGCTTAGACAGTAATAAAGAGACCCAGTACTTC.

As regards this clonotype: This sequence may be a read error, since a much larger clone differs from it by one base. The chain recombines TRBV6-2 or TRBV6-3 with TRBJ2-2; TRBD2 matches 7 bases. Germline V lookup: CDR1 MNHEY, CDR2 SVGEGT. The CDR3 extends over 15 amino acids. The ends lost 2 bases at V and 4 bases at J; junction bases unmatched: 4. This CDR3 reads CASSYAGGSTGELFF. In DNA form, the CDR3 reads TGTGCCAGCAGTTACGCGGGCGGGAGCACCGGGGAGCTGTTTTTT.

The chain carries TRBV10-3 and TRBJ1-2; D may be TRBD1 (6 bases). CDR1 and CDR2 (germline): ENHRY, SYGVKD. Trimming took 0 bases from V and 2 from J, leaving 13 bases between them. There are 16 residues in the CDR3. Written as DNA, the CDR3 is TGTGCCATCAGTGAGTCGACATATCAGGGGAACTATGGCTACACCTTC. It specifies CAISESTYQGNYGYTF.

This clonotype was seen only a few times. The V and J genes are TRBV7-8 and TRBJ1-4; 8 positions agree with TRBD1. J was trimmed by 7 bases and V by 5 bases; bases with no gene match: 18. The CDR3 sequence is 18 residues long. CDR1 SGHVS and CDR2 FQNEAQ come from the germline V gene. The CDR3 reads CASSGMAGGKVLTEKLFF. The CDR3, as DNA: TGTGCCAGCAGCGGGATGGCAGGGGGCAAAGTATTGACTGAAAAACTGTTTTTT. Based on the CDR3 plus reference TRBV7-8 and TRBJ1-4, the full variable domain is GAGVSQSPRYKVAKRGQDVALRCDPISGHVSLFWYQQALGQGPEFLTYFQNEAQLDKSGLPSDRFFAERPEGSVSTLKIQRTQQEDSAVYLCASSGMAGGKVLTEKLFFGSGTQLSVL.

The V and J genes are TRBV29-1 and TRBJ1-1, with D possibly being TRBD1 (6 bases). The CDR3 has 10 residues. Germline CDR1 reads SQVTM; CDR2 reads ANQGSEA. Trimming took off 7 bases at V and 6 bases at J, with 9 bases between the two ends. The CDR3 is CSGTEAEAFF. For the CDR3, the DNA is TGCAGCGGGACAGAGGCTGAAGCTTTCTTT.

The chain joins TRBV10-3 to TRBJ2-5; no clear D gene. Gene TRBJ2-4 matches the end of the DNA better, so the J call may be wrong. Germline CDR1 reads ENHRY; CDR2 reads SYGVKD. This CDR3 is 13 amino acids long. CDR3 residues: CAISEPPKNIQYF. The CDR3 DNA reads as TGTGCCATCAGTGAGCCCCCCAAAAACATTCAGTACTTC.

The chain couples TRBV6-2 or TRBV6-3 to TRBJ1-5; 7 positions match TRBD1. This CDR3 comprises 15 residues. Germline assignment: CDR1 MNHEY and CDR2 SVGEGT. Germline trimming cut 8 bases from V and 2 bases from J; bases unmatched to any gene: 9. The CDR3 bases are TGTGCCAGCGGATACAGGGGTCGTGGCAATCAGCCCCAGCATTTT. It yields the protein CASGYRGRGNQPQHF.

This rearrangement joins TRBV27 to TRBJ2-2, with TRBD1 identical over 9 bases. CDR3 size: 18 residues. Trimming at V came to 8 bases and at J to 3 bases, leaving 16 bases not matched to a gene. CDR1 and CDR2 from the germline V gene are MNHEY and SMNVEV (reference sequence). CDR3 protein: CASSPITTGGIDTGELFF. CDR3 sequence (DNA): TGTGCCAGCTCACCTATTACTACAGGGGGCATAGACACCGGGGAGCTGTTTTTT.

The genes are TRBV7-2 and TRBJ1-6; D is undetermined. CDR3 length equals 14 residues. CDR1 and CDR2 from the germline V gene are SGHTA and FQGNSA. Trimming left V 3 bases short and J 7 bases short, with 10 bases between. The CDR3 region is CASSFSGANSPLHF. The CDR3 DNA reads TGTGCCAGCAGCTTTTCGGGCGCAAATTCACCCCTCCACTTT.